Shown below are 19 T cell receptor beta chains from a single sample sequenced in a study of beta chain features in type 1 diabetes. General observations from the study: All four CD4+ subsets of Type 1 diabetes patients contained TCRB CDR3s that were moderately but significantly shorter.

Expressed TCRB transcripts were sequenced after all isolated RNA was converted to cDNA. Some clones are missing from TCRdb's copy, which holds only in-frame ones; the method was immunoSEQ multiplex PCR. The table includes about 150,000 clones, 6% to 9% detected once. No cognate antigen is known for these TCRs. The sample was central memory CD4+ T cells from blood. These TCRs come from a young man with type 1 diabetes.

The genes are TRBV30 and TRBJ1-2; 8 nucleotides align to TRBD1. J was trimmed by 4 bases and V by 1 base; bases with no gene match: 5. The germline gives CDR1 GTSNPN, CDR2 SVGIG (reference sequence). The CDR3 is 14 residues long. This CDR3 reads CAWSASGGSYGYTF. The CDR3 nucleotides are TGTGCCTGGAGTGCATCAGGGGGCAGCTATGGCTACACCTTC.

This clone was found a few times. This chain links TRBV25-1 with TRBJ1-1; D perhaps matches TRBD1 (6 bases). The CDR3 is made up of 14 amino acids. CDR1 MGHDK and CDR2 SYGVNS come from the germline V gene. V lost 1 base, J lost 8 bases, and 14 bases lay in between. The CDR3 DNA sequence: TGTGCCAGCAGTGAATCGGGGACACTTCCCGAAGCTTTCTTT. As protein: CASSESGTLPEAFF.

This clone has a count of ten or more. This rearrangement joins TRBV11-1 to TRBJ2-2; tentative D call: TRBD1 (5 bases). This CDR3 contains 13 residues. The V end lost 3 bases, the J end lost 7 bases, and 9 bases lay between the germline ends. Germline CDR1 is SGHAT and CDR2 is FQDESV (reference sequence). CDR3 sequence: CASSLVQGGELFF. In DNA, the CDR3 is TGTGCCAGCAGCTTGGTCCAGGGCGGGGAGCTGTTTTTT.

This clone was found a few times. The rearrangement uses TRBV30 and TRBJ2-4; 11 nucleotides line up with TRBD1. Germline CDR1 and CDR2: GTSNPN and SVGIG (reference sequence). V lost 2 bases to trimming and J lost 6 bases; unmatched junction nucleotides: 6. The CDR3 loop spans 15 amino acids. DNA for the CDR3: TGTGCCTGGAGTACCGGACAGGGGGCCGGAAACATTCAGTACTTC. It specifies CAWSTGQGAGNIQYF. The full variable domain, completed using reference TRBV30 and TRBJ2-4, is SQTIHQWPATLVQPVGSPLSLECTVEGTSNPNLYWYRQAAGRGLQLLFYSVGIGQISSEVPQNLSASRPQDRQFILSSKKLLLSDSGFYLCAWSTGQGAGNIQYFGAGTRLSVL.

This clone was counted only a few times. The chain employs TRBV6-6 and TRBJ2-4; 8 nucleotides line up with TRBD1. Losses at the gene ends were 6 bases for V and 0 bases for J; bases not matched to a gene: 4. CDR3 length: 15 residues. Germline loops: CDR1 MNHNY, CDR2 SVGAGI (reference sequence). The CDR3 loop reads CASSGTGEAKNIQYF. Here the CDR3 DNA reads TGTGCCAGCAGCGGGACAGGCGAAGCCAAAAACATTCAGTACTTC.

This clone showed up just a few times. The chain employs TRBV19 and TRBJ1-2; no firm D call. There are 10 residues in the CDR3. Germline lookup yields CDR1 LNHDA and CDR2 SQIVND (reference sequence). Trimming pared 6 bases from V and 5 bases from J, leaving 4 bases between. CDR3 amino acids: CASRLYGYTF. The DNA for the CDR3 is TGTGCCAGTAGGCTATATGGCTACACCTTC.

This clone was observed a few times. The chain employs TRBV18 and TRBJ2-1, with a possible D match to TRBD2 (6 bases). Trimming shortened V by 0 bases and J by 14 bases, and 11 bases separated the two germline ends. The CDR3 is made up of 12 amino acids. CDR1 is KGHSH and CDR2 is LQKENI in the germline V gene. The CDR3 coding sequence is TGTGCCAGCTCACCACCGGGCAGGGAGGAGTTCTTC. It translates to CASSPPGREEFF.

This clone was observed at least ten times. This chain uses TRBV5-4 with TRBJ2-5; the D gene is possibly TRBD1 (6 bases). V was pared by 2 bases and J by 3 bases, with 14 bases between. This CDR3 spans 15 amino acids. Germline assignment: CDR1 SGHNT and CDR2 YYREEE (reference sequence). CDR3 DNA sequence: TGTGCCAGCAGCTTACCAGGGGCTCGAGAAGAGACCCAGTACTTC. As protein: CASSLPGAREETQYF.

This clone was recorded a few times. The chain joins TRBV30 to TRBJ2-1; TRBD1 matches 8 bases. The CDR3 length is 13 residues. V lost 3 bases, J lost 7 bases, and 5 bases stayed unmatched. In germline, CDR1 is GTSNPN, CDR2 SVGIG (reference sequence). The CDR3 bases are TGTGCCTGGAGGTTGAACAGGGGGAATGAGCAGTTCTTC. The encoded protein is CAWRLNRGNEQFF.

Only a few counts were recorded for this clone. The chain uses TRBV10-3 and TRBJ2-5, with 8 nucleotides matching TRBD1. V was pared by 6 bases and J by 5 bases, with 5 bases of the junction left unmatched. Germline values: CDR1 ENHRY, CDR2 SYGVKD. CDR3 length: 13 amino acids. CDR3 in DNA: TGTGCCATCAGCCAGGGGGCGAGTGAGACCCAGTACTTC. It specifies CAISQGASETQYF.

The V gene is TRBV6-6, the J gene TRBJ1-2, with TRBD1 as a possible D gene (5 bases). V was cut by 7 bases and J by 2 bases, with 14 bases left in between. Germline lookup yields CDR1 MNHNY and CDR2 SVGAGI (reference sequence). This CDR3 is 14 amino acids long. In DNA form, the CDR3 reads TGTGCCAGCACCCCTGCAGGGTTCAACTATGGCTACACCTTC. Residues: CASTPAGFNYGYTF.

This clone was detected a few times. The rearrangement joins TRBV7-9 to TRBJ2-3; 9 bases agree with TRBD2. This CDR3 spans 15 amino acids. CDR1 SEHNR and CDR2 FQNEAQ come from the germline V gene (reference sequence). V was pared by 3 bases and J by 4 bases, with 5 bases of the junction left unmatched. The CDR3 here is CASSFSGGIPDTQYF. The CDR3 DNA is TGTGCCAGCAGCTTCAGCGGGGGGATACCAGATACGCAGTATTTT.

This clone was counted between two and nine times. V gene TRBV5-4 combines with J gene TRBJ2-3; TRBD2 might be the D (6 bases). Per germline, CDR1 SGHNT and CDR2 YYREEE (reference sequence). The CDR3 is 13 amino acids. Deletions cut 4 bases from V and 9 bases from J, with 15 bases between. The CDR3, as DNA: TGTGCCAGCAGCCCGAATGACGGGGGAACGCAGTATTTT. Translation gives CASSPNDGGTQYF.

Points on this clone: The sample carries other DNA sequences with the same CDR3. The V and J genes are TRBV30 and TRBJ1-5; the D gene is possibly TRBD1 (5 bases). The CDR3 sequence is 14 residues long. CDR1 is GTSNPN and CDR2 is SVGIG in the germline V gene (reference sequence). V was cut by 0 bases and J by 4 bases, with 10 bases left in between. The CDR3 spells CAWSVSGGNQPQHF. DNA for the CDR3: TGTGCCTGGAGTGTATCGGGGGGGAATCAGCCCCAGCATTTT.

In its sample, this clone was seen a few times. The V and J genes are TRBV7-9 and TRBJ2-3, with 8 bases fitting TRBD1. V dropped 1 base and J dropped 1; count of bases not matched to a gene: 7. The length of the CDR3 is 17 residues. Germline CDR1 and CDR2: SEHNR and FQNEAQ (reference sequence). The CDR3 DNA reads TGTGCCAGCAGCTTAGTGAGCCAGGGGGCCGGCACAGATACGCAGTATTTT. Its protein is CASSLVSQGAGTDTQYF.

V is TRBV7-9 and J is TRBJ2-7, with 9 bases aligning to TRBD1. Germline V gene lookup returns CDR1 SEHNR and CDR2 FQNEAQ (reference sequence). The CDR3 consists of 14 residues. Germline trimming cut 6 bases from V and 3 bases from J; bases unmatched to any gene: 6. The CDR3 bases are TGTGCCAGCAGTGGACCGGGACAGGGCTACGAGCAGTACTTC. Translating gives CASSGPGQGYEQYF.

This clone was counted at least ten times. V and J are TRBV15 and TRBJ2-4; 7 nucleotides align to TRBD2. Germline V lookup: CDR1 LNHNV, CDR2 YYDKDF (reference sequence). V shed 0 bases, J shed 7 bases, and the junction held 6 bases outside the gene matches. The CDR3 loop spans 15 amino acids. CDR3 in amino acids: CATSRDLDGGNIQYF. DNA for the CDR3: TGTGCCACCAGCAGAGATCTGGACGGGGGGAACATTCAGTACTTC.

The chain carries TRBV30 and TRBJ1-1; TRBD1 aligns across 9 bases. V trimming: 1 base; J trimming: 1 base; junction bases outside the gene matches: 1. Germline V CDR1 and CDR2: GTSNPN, SVGIG (reference sequence). CDR3 length equals 14 residues. CDR3 bases: TGTGCCTGGAGTGGGACAGGGGCGAACACTGAAGCTTTCTTT. It codes for CAWSGTGANTEAFF.

In its sample, this clone was seen a few times. This chain joins TRBV5-6 and TRBJ2-1; D is possibly TRBD1 (5 bases). The germline gives CDR1 SGHDT, CDR2 YYEEEE. V lost 0 bases and J lost 5, with 9 bases in between. The CDR3 has 14 amino acids. CDR3: CASSLVVTDNEQFF. CDR3 DNA: TGTGCCAGCAGCTTGGTCGTGACAGACAATGAGCAGTTCTTC.